The 5 T cell receptor beta chains given below trace back to one sample, sequenced in a study of T cells in Graves' hyperthyroidism and ophthalmopathy. The TCR beta CDR3 regions underwent amplification using RNA transcripts as the source. Using the HTBI primer set, a first-round RT-PCR was run on the TCR CDR3. MiXCR was run by TCRdb on the multiplex PCR reads, yielding one entry per CDR3 protein. The table lists 500,000 to 700,000 distinct CDR3 sequences, over 15% of them singletons. Sequencing was carried out using blood. Receptor source: a woman under 30 with Graves' hyperthyroidism.

The chain has TRBV7-4 and TRBJ2-5; TRBD2 matches 10 bases. The germline gives CDR1 SGHVT, CDR2 SQSDAQ. J gave up 4 bases and V 5 bases, and 7 bases lay outside the gene matches. The CDR3 consists of 15 residues. This CDR3 is CASSRIAGGGETQYF. CDR3 bases: TGTGCCAGCAGCCGGATAGCGGGGGGAGGAGAGACCCAGTACTTC.

Ten or more counts support this clonotype. The V call is TRBV13, the J call TRBJ2-7; D call uncertain. The germline gives CDR1 PRHDT, CDR2 FYEKMQ (reference sequence). The CDR3 spans 16 residues. V gave up 5 bases and J gave up 3 bases, with 20 bases separating them. The CDR3 nucleotides are TGTGCCAGCAGCGCCGGATTGGCGATGACGGGCTACGAGCAGTACTTC. It encodes CASSAGLAMTGYEQYF.

At least ten counts were recorded for this clonotype. The gene calls are TRBV28 and TRBJ2-3; no firm D call. V lost 11 bases and J 7 bases, leaving 19 bases between the germline ends. There are 13 residues in the CDR3. Looked up from germline, CDR1 is MDHEN and CDR2 is SYDVKM. CDR3 loop: CASKETEPHTQYF. Here the CDR3 DNA reads TGTGCCTCCAAAGAGACGGAACCACATACGCAGTATTTT.

For this clonotype: With a much larger clone just one base away, this may be a read error. The CDR3 nucleotides are TGTGCCAGCGGCGCTACCCGAGATGGGGGGAGCTCCTACAATGAGCAGTTCTTC. Translation: CASGATRDGGSSYNEQFF. This sequence joins TRBV9 and TRBJ2-1; D is perhaps TRBD2 (6 bases). Germline values: CDR1 SGDLS, CDR2 YYNGEE. Trimming took off 7 bases at V and 0 bases at J, with 23 bases between the two ends. The CDR3 runs to 18 residues.

The chain carries TRBV7-2 and TRBJ1-6; TRBD1 agrees at 8 bases. V was clipped by 4 bases and J by 10 bases; unmatched bases: 6. CDR1 and CDR2 (germline): SGHTA, FQGNSA. The CDR3 runs to 14 residues. CDR3 in DNA: TGTGCCAGCAGCTCGACAGGGGTATGGTCACCCCTCCACTTT. Protein: CASSSTGVWSPLHF.